The rows below give T cell receptor beta chains drawn from one sample of a study of T cell responses to AZD1222 COVID-19 vaccine. Measured with immunoSEQ multiplex PCR; TCRdb has only the in-frame clones, and not every one. The sample has around 160,000 clones, around nine tenths seen once; the top ten hold more than 5%. Here the sequenced sample was peripheral blood, taken on day 0 of AZD1222 vaccination. All receptors come from an adult in good health. The CDR3 runs from the conserved cysteine through the conserved F or W. The D gene is left open where the match is weak. Part of the rows lack a size; the others show once, few, many or a class for expanded clones.

CDR3	DNA	J	D	size	V
CASSITGQGSYEQYF	TGTGCCAGTAGTATTACGGGGCAGGGGAGTTACGAGCAGTACTTC	TRBJ2-7	.	.	TRBV19
CASSLDRAGSFGGELFF	TGTGCCAGCAGCTTAGATAGAGCGGGGAGCTTCGGAGGGGAGCTGTTTTTT	TRBJ2-2	TRBD2	.	TRBV7-6
CASSLTGGSSRYNEQFF	TGTGCCAGCAGCCTAACAGGGGGTTCGTCCAGGTACAATGAGCAGTTCTTC	TRBJ2-1	TRBD1	.	TRBV2
CASSRRGPSDTEAFF	TGTGCCAGCAGCCGACGCGGCCCCTCGGACACTGAAGCTTTCTTT	TRBJ1-1	.	.	TRBV7-6
CASSVVGDRVEKLFF	TGTGCCAGTAGTGTCGTCGGGGACAGGGTTGAAAAACTGTTTTTT	TRBJ1-4	TRBD1	.	TRBV19
CASSPPSGPNEQFF	TGTGCCAGCTCACCCCCCAGCGGGCCCAATGAGCAGTTCTTC	TRBJ2-1	.	.	TRBV18
CASSLGQGNSNQPQHF	TGTGCCAGCAGCTTAGGACAGGGAAATAGCAATCAGCCCCAGCATTTT	TRBJ1-5	TRBD1	.	TRBV7-2
CASSRDRAGTGELFF	TGCGCCAGCAGCCGGGACAGGGCGGGCACCGGGGAGCTGTTTTTT	TRBJ2-2	TRBD1	.	TRBV4-3
CASRTSGQGQPQHF	TGTGCCAGCAGGACAAGTGGACAAGGTCAGCCCCAGCATTTT	TRBJ1-5	.	few	TRBV6-6
CASSYSTDPSYGYTF	TGTGCCAGCAGTTACTCGACGGACCCGAGCTATGGCTACACCTTC	TRBJ1-2	.	.	TRBV6-6
CATSRAWTSGTIEQYF	TGTGCCACCAGCAGAGCTTGGACTAGCGGGACCATCGAGCAGTACTTC	TRBJ2-7	TRBD2	.	TRBV15
CASQGGNRYMGYTF	TGTGCCAGCCAGGGCGGAAACCGTTATATGGGCTACACCTTC	TRBJ1-2	.	.	TRBV19
CASSLTSTANTGELFF	TGTGCCAGCAGCTTAACAAGTACCGCGAACACCGGGGAGCTGTTTTTT	TRBJ2-2	.	.	TRBV7-6
CASSRPGLAGGHGSGSGELFF	TGTGCCAGCAGTCGCCCGGGACTAGCGGGGGGGCACGGTTCCGGGAGCGGGGAGCTGTTTTTT	TRBJ2-2	TRBD2	.	TRBV28
CASIEAMNTEAFF	TGTGCCAGCATCGAAGCTATGAACACTGAAGCTTTCTTT	TRBJ1-1	.	.	TRBV7-9
CASSRDRAGYTF	TGTGCCAGCAGCCGGGACAGAGCGGGCTACACCTTC	TRBJ1-2	TRBD1	.	TRBV5-6
CASSSSGGNHNEQFF	TGTGCCAGCAGTTCTAGCGGGGGGAACCACAATGAGCAGTTCTTC	TRBJ2-1	TRBD2	.	TRBV28
CASQDGVSGNTIYF	TGTGCCAGCCAAGACGGAGTCTCTGGAAACACCATATATTTT	TRBJ1-3	.	.	TRBV2
CASSRQGLNEKLFF	TGTGCCAGCAGTCGACAGGGGCTGAATGAAAAACTGTTTTTT	TRBJ1-4	TRBD1	.	TRBV7-9
CASSEWEEKLFF	TGTGCCAGCAGTGAATGGGAAGAAAAACTGTTTTTT	TRBJ1-4	.	.	TRBV6-1
CASSWGTTNTGELFF	TGTGCCAGCAGCTGGGGGACAACGAACACCGGGGAGCTGTTTTTT	TRBJ2-2	.	once	TRBV11-2
CASSQVPDLEKLFF	TGCGCCAGCAGCCAAGTGCCCGACCTTGAAAAACTGTTTTTT	TRBJ1-4	.	.	TRBV4-3
CASSFQVNSNQPQHF	TGTGCCAGCAGCTTCCAGGTTAATAGCAATCAGCCCCAGCATTTT	TRBJ1-5	.	.	TRBV7-2
CASSFMGRDYGYTF	TGTGCCAGCAGTTTCATGGGTCGAGACTATGGCTACACCTTC	TRBJ1-2	.	.	TRBV27
CASSSQASGGNQPQHF	TGTGCCAGCAGTTCACAGGCCTCTGGGGGCAATCAGCCCCAGCATTTT	TRBJ1-5	.	.	TRBV28
CASSLRTGPRVGTEAFF	TGTGCCAGCAGTCTACGGACAGGGCCTCGGGTGGGCACTGAAGCTTTCTTT	TRBJ1-1	TRBD1	.	TRBV27
CASSFGGVNEKLFF	TGTGCCAGCAGTTTCGGGGGGGTTAATGAAAAACTGTTTTTT	TRBJ1-4	.	.	TRBV27
CAGTGGSYNEQFF	TGTGCCGGGACAGGGGGCTCCTACAATGAGCAGTTCTTC	TRBJ2-1	TRBD1	once	TRBV30
CASSPPQGAHEQFF	TGTGCCAGCTCACCCCCCCAGGGGGCACATGAGCAGTTCTTC	TRBJ2-1	TRBD1	few	TRBV18
CASSFGGESYEQYF	TGTGCCAGCAGCTTTGGCGGGGAATCCTACGAGCAGTACTTC	TRBJ2-7	.	.	TRBV5-4
CASSPMADTARTQYF	TGTGCCAGCAGCCCTATGGCGGACACAGCAAGGACCCAGTACTTC	TRBJ2-5	.	few	TRBV4-2
CASSFGAGGTTNEKLFF	TGTGCCAGCAGTTTTGGGGCAGGGGGCACAACTAATGAAAAACTGTTTTTT	TRBJ1-4	TRBD1	.	TRBV28
CASSLAGSDGQPQHF	TGCGCCAGCAGCTTGGCAGGGAGCGACGGTCAGCCCCAGCATTTT	TRBJ1-5	.	.	TRBV5-1
CATSRGDGTEAFF	TGTGCCACCTCGAGGGGAGATGGCACTGAAGCTTTCTTT	TRBJ1-1	.	.	TRBV24-1
CASSYLSGRSSYEQYF	TGTGCCAGCAGTTACTTAAGCGGGCGAAGCTCCTACGAGCAGTACTTC	TRBJ2-7	.	.	TRBV6-5
CASSSFPGLDLNEQFF	TGTGCCAGCAGTTCCTTTCCGGGACTAGACTTAAATGAGCAGTTCTTC	TRBJ2-1	TRBD2	.	TRBV27
CASSLADSSYEQYF	TGTGCCAGCAGCTTAGCGGACAGCTCCTACGAGCAGTACTTC	TRBJ2-7	.	once	TRBV7-2
CASSSSPGPVNTEAFF	TGTGCCAGCAGTTCCTCCCCTGGGCCAGTGAACACTGAAGCTTTCTTT	TRBJ1-1	.	.	TRBV28
CASSSEGGGSYNEQFF	TGTGCCAGCAGCTCAGAGGGTGGGGGCTCCTACAATGAGCAGTTCTTC	TRBJ2-1	.	.	TRBV9
CASSLKGAGPSEQFF	TGCGCCAGCAGCTTGAAGGGGGCAGGCCCTTCTGAGCAGTTCTTC	TRBJ2-1	TRBD1	few	TRBV5-1
CASSARGLPTEAFF	TGTGCCAGCAGCGCGCGGGGCCTCCCCACTGAAGCTTTCTTT	TRBJ1-1	.	.	TRBV5-4
CATSEGSYNEQFF	TGTGCCACCAGTGAGGGCTCGTACAATGAGCAGTTCTTC	TRBJ2-1	.	.	TRBV24-1
CASSRGQSEKLFF	TGTGCCAGCAGCAGGGGGCAGAGTGAAAAACTGTTTTTT	TRBJ1-4	.	.	TRBV21-1
CAISRYVHEKLFF	TGTGCCATCAGTCGATACGTACATGAAAAACTGTTTTTT	TRBJ1-4	.	.	TRBV10-3
CASRREDGYTF	TGTGCCAGCAGGCGGGAGGATGGCTACACCTTC	TRBJ1-2	.	.	TRBV2
CASSSPTGGPLDEQFF	TGTGCCAGCAGTTCCCCTACGGGAGGGCCTTTGGATGAGCAGTTCTTC	TRBJ2-1	TRBD2	.	TRBV28
CASSQDLRGSSYNEQFF	TGCGCCAGCAGCCAAGATCTTAGAGGGTCCTCCTACAATGAGCAGTTCTTC	TRBJ2-1	.	.	TRBV4-3
CASSQGLVGNEQFF	TGTGCCAGCAGCCAAGGACTAGTTGGCAATGAGCAGTTCTTC	TRBJ2-1	TRBD2	.	TRBV7-3
CASRGPGETQYF	TGTGCCTCCAGGGGGCCGGGAGAGACCCAGTACTTC	TRBJ2-5	TRBD1	.	TRBV12-3/TRBV12-4
CASSQERGGSYNEQFF	TGTGCCAGCAGCCAAGAGCGCGGGGGCTCCTACAATGAGCAGTTCTTC	TRBJ2-1	TRBD2	.	TRBV4-2
CASSLRLDAVLPGANVLTF	TGTGCCAGCAGCTTGAGACTGGACGCCGTTCTCCCTGGGGCCAACGTCCTGACTTTC	TRBJ2-6	.	.	TRBV5-6
CASSSPPKGQQRTTEAFF	TGTGCCAGCAGTTCCCCCCCGAAGGGACAGCAAAGGACCACTGAAGCTTTCTTT	TRBJ1-1	TRBD1	.	TRBV27
CASSFAGQGADTQYF	TGCGCCAGCAGCTTTGCGGGACAGGGAGCAGATACGCAGTATTTT	TRBJ2-3	TRBD1	.	TRBV5-1
CASRGRENHEQYF	TGTGCCAGCAGGGGACGGGAGAACCACGAGCAGTACTTC	TRBJ2-7	.	.	TRBV13
CASSVTGGSYGYTF	TGTGCCAGCAGTGTGACAGGGGGCAGCTATGGCTACACCTTC	TRBJ1-2	TRBD1	.	TRBV28
CASSFRQGAAGNTIYF	TGTGCCAGCAGCTTTCGACAGGGAGCCGCTGGAAACACCATATATTTT	TRBJ1-3	TRBD1	.	TRBV7-9
CASSPPRGTVHYEQYF	TGTGCCAGTAGTCCCCCTCGGGGGACAGTACACTACGAGCAGTACTTC	TRBJ2-7	.	.	TRBV19
CAWSGGHDGSPLHF	TGTGCCTGGAGTGGGGGACACGACGGTTCACCCCTCCACTTT	TRBJ1-6	.	.	TRBV30
CASSQDLNSPLHF	TGCGCCAGCAGCCAAGATCTGAACTCACCCCTCCACTTT	TRBJ1-6	.	.	TRBV4-3
CASSLFTGRSGNTIYF	TGTGCCAGCAGCCTTTTTACAGGGCGGTCTGGAAACACCATATATTTT	TRBJ1-3	.	many	TRBV7-6